The present entry profiles one T cell receptor (beta chain) with its context. This sample was included in a study of blood T cell repertoires in COVID-19. On the study more broadly: Collection of acute and convalescent COVID-19 samples took place in the United States, Italy and Spain. Sources were T cells, B-cell-depleted T cells, or PBMCs; the material itself was cDNA or gDNA.

Per the study methods: Reference gene primer amplification gave estimated nucleated cell counts. Libraries were prepared by immunoSEQ multiplex PCR; TCRdb keeps only in-frame clonotypes and omits some of them. V, J and clone size are taken as reported in that table, and D and trimming were inferred from the DNA itself. The sample yields approximately 230,000 clones, 70% to 90% seen once. Sequencing input: peripheral blood. The TCR was taken from a man aged 25 to 40 who had recovered from COVID-19.

CDR3: CASSSQGAWSYEQYF. The CDR3, as DNA: TGTGCCAGTAGTTCACAGGGGGCTTGGTCCTACGAGCAGTACTTC. V gene TRBV19 combines with J gene TRBJ2-7; 9 nucleotides agree with TRBD1. The CDR3 extends over 15 amino acids. Germline CDR1 reads LNHDA; CDR2 reads SQIVND (reference sequence). V shed 5 bases, J shed 1 base, and the junction held 6 bases outside the gene matches.